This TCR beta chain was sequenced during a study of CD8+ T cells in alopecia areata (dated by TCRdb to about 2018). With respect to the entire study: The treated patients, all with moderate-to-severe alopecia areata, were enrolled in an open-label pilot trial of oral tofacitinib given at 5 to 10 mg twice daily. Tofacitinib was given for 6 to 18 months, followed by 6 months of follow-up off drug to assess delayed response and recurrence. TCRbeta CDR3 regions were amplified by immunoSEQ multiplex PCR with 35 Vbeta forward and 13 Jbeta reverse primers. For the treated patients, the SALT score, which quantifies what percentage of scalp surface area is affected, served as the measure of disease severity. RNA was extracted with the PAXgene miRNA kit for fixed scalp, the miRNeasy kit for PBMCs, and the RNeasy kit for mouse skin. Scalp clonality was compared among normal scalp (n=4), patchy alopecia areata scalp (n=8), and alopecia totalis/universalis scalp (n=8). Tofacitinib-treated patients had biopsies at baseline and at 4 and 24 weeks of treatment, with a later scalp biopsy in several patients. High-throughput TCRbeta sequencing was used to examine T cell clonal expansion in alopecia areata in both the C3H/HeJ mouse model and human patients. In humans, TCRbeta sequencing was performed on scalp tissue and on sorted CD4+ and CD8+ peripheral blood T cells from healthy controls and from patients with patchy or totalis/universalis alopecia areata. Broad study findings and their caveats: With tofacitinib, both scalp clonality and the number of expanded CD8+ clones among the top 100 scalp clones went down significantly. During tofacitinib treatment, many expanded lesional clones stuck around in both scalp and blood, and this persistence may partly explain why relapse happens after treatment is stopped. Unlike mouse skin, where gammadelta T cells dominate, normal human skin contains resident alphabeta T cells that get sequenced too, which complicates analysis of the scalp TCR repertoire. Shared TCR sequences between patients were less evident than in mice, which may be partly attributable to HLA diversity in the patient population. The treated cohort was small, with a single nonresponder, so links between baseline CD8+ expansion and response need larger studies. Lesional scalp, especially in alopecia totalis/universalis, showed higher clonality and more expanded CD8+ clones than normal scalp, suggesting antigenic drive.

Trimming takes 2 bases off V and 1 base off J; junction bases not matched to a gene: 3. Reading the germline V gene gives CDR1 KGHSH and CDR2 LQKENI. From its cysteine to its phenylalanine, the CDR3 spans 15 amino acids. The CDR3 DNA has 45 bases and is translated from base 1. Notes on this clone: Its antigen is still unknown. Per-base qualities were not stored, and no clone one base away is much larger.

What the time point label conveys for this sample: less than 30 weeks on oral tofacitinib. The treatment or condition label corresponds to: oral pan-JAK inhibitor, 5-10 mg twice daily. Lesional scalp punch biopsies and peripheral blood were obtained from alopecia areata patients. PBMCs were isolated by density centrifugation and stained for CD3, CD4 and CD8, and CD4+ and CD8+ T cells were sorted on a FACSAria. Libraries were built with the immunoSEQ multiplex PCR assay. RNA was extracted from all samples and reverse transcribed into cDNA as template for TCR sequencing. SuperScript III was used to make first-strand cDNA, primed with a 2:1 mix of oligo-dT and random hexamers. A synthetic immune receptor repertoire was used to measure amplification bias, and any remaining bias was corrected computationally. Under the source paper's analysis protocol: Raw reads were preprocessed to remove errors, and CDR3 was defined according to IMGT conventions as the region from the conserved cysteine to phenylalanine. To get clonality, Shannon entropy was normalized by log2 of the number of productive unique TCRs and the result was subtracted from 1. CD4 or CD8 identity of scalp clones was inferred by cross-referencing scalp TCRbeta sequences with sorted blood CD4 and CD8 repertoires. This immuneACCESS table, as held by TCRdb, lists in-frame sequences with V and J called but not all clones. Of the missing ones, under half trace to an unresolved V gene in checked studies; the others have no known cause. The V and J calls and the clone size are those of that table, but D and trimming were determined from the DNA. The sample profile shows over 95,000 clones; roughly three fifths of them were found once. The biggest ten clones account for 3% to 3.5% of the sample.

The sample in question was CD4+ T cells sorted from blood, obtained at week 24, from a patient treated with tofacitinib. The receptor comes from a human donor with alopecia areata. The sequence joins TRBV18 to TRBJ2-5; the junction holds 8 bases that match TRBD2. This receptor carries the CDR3 CASSPGAGAQETQYF. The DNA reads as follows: TGTGCCAGCTCACCAGGAGCGGGGGCCCAAGAGACCCAGTACTTC. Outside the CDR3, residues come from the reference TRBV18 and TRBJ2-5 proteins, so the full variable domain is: NAGVMQNPRHLVRRRGQEARLRCSPMKGHSHVYWYRQLPEEGLKFMVYLQKENIIDESGMPKERFSAEFPKEGPSILRIQQVVRGDSAAYFCASSPGAGAQETQYFGPGTRLLVL.